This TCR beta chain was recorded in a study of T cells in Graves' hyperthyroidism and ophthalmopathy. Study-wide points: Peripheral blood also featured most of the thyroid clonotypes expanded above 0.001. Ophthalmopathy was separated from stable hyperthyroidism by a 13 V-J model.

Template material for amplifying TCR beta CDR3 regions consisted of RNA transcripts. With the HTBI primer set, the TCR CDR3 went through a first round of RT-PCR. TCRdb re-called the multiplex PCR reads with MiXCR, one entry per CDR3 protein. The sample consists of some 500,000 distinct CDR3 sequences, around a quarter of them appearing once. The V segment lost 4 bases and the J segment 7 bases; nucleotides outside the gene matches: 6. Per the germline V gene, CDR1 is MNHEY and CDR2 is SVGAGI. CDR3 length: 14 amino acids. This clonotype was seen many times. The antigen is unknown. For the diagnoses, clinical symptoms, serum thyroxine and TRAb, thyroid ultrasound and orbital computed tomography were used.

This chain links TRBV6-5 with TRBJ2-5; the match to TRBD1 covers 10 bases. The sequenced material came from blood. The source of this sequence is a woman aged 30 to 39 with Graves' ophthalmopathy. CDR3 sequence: CASSSRDRGPTQYF. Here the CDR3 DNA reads TGTGCCAGCAGTTCCCGGGACAGGGGACCGACCCAGTACTTC.